The 8 T cell receptor beta chains in this list originate from one sample, sequenced in a study of monozygotic twins with inflammatory bowel disease. Using the 5' RACE reads, TCRdb records one entry per CDR3 protein without DNA. Recorded for this sample: around 100,000 distinct CDR3 sequences. Sequenced input: blood. The receptors come from a human donor with ulcerative colitis or Crohn's disease, or a healthy co-twin of an affected twin (not recorded which).

This chain links TRBV7-8 with TRBJ2-5; without DNA, the TCRdb call of TRBD2 cannot be checked. Germline CDR1 is SGHVS and CDR2 is FQNEAQ. The CDR3 covers 14 residues. CDR3 in amino acids: CASSFSLAGQTQYF.

J is TRBJ2-2 and V is TRBV12-3 or TRBV12-4. This CDR3 comprises 12 residues. The CDR3 loop reads CASSLPVGELFF.

This chain uses TRBV30 with TRBJ2-6. CDR3 size: 14 residues. Germline CDR1 and CDR2: GTSNPN and SVGIG (reference sequence). CDR3 residues: CAWTLGAGANVLTF.

J is TRBJ1-2 and V is TRBV18; TCRdb gives TRBD1 as the D gene, but with no DNA this cannot be confirmed. The germline V gene encodes CDR1 KGHSH and CDR2 LQKENI. The CDR3 covers 16 residues. The CDR3 is CASSPSRQGIVYGYTF. The full variable domain, rest sourced from reference TRBV18 and TRBJ1-2, is NAGVMQNPRHLVRRRGQEARLRCSPMKGHSHVYWYRQLPEEGLKFMVYLQKENIIDESGMPKERFSAEFPKEGPSILRIQQVVRGDSAAYFCASSPSRQGIVYGYTFGSGTRLTVV.

V is TRBV6-5 and J is TRBJ2-3; TCRdb calls TRBD1, which cannot be checked without DNA. This CDR3 spans 18 amino acids. Germline values: CDR1 MNHEY, CDR2 SVGAGI. CDR3 amino acids: CASSYSPTRGRYTDTQYF.

The chain has TRBV19 and TRBJ2-7; the TCRdb D gene call, TRBD2, has no DNA to confirm it. Germline V lookup: CDR1 LNHDA, CDR2 SQIVND (reference sequence). There are 14 residues in the CDR3. The CDR3 loop is CASSSGPSSYEQYF.

The chain links TRBV19 to TRBJ1-5. The CDR3 consists of 13 residues. The germline CDR1 and CDR2 sequences are LNHDA and SQIVND (reference sequence). The CDR3 spells CASSIQPTKPQHF.

The gene calls are TRBV10-3 and TRBJ1-3. There are 12 residues in the CDR3. Germline values: CDR1 ENHRY, CDR2 SYGVKD. The CDR3 sequence is CALRTSGNTIYF.